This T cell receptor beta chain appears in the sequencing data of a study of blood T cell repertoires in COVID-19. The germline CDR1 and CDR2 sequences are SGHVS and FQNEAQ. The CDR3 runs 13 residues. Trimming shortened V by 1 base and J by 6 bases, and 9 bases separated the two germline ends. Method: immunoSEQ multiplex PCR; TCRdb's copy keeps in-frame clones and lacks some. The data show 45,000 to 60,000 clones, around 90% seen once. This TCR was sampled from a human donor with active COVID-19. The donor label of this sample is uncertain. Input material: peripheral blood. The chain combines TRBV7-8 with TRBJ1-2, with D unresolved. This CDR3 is CASSLDELDGYTF. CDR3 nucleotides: TGTGCCAGCAGCTTAGACGAACTGGATGGCTACACCTTC.